The 3 T cell receptor beta chains in this list originate from one sample, sequenced in a study of shared clonotypes between healthy human individuals. Repertoires were generated with immunoSEQ multiplex PCR, while TCRdb's copy carries only in-frame clones and drops some. Here the sample spans some 2,500,000 clones, 93% being singletons. The sample consisted of naive CD4+ T cells from PBMCs. Indicated subset: CD45RA+ positively selected. These TCRs come from a man aged 18 to 35 in good health. Some clones in this sample may be carry-over from other donors' samples.

This clone was seen a single time. The chain has TRBV7-3 and TRBJ2-1, with D unclear. Germline assignment: CDR1 SGHTA and CDR2 FQGTGA. Trimming took 0 bases from V and 0 from J, leaving 12 bases between them. CDR3 size: 17 residues. CDR3 protein: CASSLTPVRLSYNEQFF. In nucleotides, the CDR3 is TGTGCCAGCAGCTTAACCCCGGTAAGACTCTCCTACAATGAGCAGTTCTTC.

In regard to this clone: Other DNA sequences in the sample encode the same CDR3. The rearrangement uses TRBV18 and TRBJ1-1; D possibly corresponds to TRBD1 (5 bases). Germline V gene sequence: CDR1 KGHSH, CDR2 LQKENI. V gave up 3 bases and J gave up 5 bases, with 10 bases separating them. This CDR3 region has 13 residues. This CDR3 is CASSPLQGTEAFF. DNA for the CDR3: TGTGCCAGCTCACCGCTGCAGGGTACTGAAGCTTTCTTT.

Written as DNA, the CDR3 is TGCGCCAGCAGCCAAGATCGCCACGAGCAGTACTTC. This sequence encodes CASSQDRHEQYF. The chain recombines TRBV4-1 with TRBJ2-7; D is uncertain. The CDR3 covers 12 residues. Germline loops: CDR1 MGHRA, CDR2 YSYEKL. With 0 bases removed from V and 5 bases from J, the gap between germline ends came to 5 bases.